The rows below give T cell receptor beta chains drawn from one sample of a study of technical replicates of blood from several donors. Sequencing used immunoSEQ multiplex PCR; TCRdb keeps in-frame clones, though not all of them. The data hold around 72,000 clones, with less than 99% observed a single time. The sequencing input was T cells isolated from PBMCs. The receptors stem from a human donor in good health. CDR3s include the opening cysteine and the closing phenylalanine or tryptophan. A D gene is named only where the DNA matches it firmly. Size is stated for part of the rows, as once, few or many counts, or as a class when the clone is expanded.

once | TRBD2 | TRBJ2-3 | TRBV4-2 | CASSQASGTRYADTQYF | TGTGCCAGCAGCCAAGCTTCCGGGACTAGATATGCGGATACGCAGTATTTT
- | - | TRBJ1-1 | TRBV30 | CAWSQLVRSTEAFF | TGTGCCTGGAGCCAGTTAGTGAGGAGCACTGAAGCTTTCTTT
- | TRBD1 | TRBJ1-2 | TRBV2 | CASSSDRGYGYTF | TGTGCCAGCAGTTCGGACAGGGGCTATGGCTACACCTTC
- | - | TRBJ1-1 | TRBV7-6 | CASSFTDTEAFF | TGTGCCAGCAGCTTCACGGACACTGAAGCTTTCTTT
- | TRBD2 | TRBJ2-1 | TRBV27 | CASRQAGGEQFF | TGTGCCTCCCGACAAGCGGGAGGTGAGCAGTTCTTC
- | TRBD1 | TRBJ1-1 | TRBV19 | CASSLGQGALGRTEAFF | TGTGCCAGTAGTTTAGGACAGGGGGCGCTTGGGAGAACTGAAGCTTTCTTT
- | - | TRBJ1-1 | TRBV21-1 | CASSKACIQTNTEAFF | TGTGCCAGCAGCAAAGCGTGTATACAGACCAACACTGAAGCTTTCTTT
- | TRBD2 | TRBJ2-2 | TRBV27 | CASSLGLAGGSTGELFF | TGTGCCAGCAGTTTAGGCCTAGCGGGAGGGAGCACCGGGGAGCTGTTTTTT
- | - | TRBJ2-4 | TRBV28 | CASSRGQSLAKNIQYF | TGTGCCAGCAGCCGAGGACAATCGCTAGCCAAAAACATTCAGTACTTC
- | TRBD2 | TRBJ2-7 | TRBV2 | CASKGLAIYEQYF | TGTGCCAGCAAGGGACTAGCTATTTACGAGCAGTACTTC
- | - | TRBJ2-3 | TRBV30 | CAWSVPAGAPYTDTQYF | TGTGCCTGGAGTGTACCGGCGGGGGCTCCTTACACAGATACGCAGTATTTT
- | TRBD1 | TRBJ2-7 | TRBV29-1 | CSVASGTGAYEQYF | TGCAGCGTTGCATCCGGGACAGGGGCCTACGAGCAGTACTTC
- | TRBD2 | TRBJ2-7 | TRBV19 | CASSPSGLSYEQYF | TGTGCCAGTAGTCCTAGCGGGCTCTCCTACGAGCAGTACTTC
- | TRBD2 | TRBJ2-3 | TRBV5-1 | CASRAGGLNTQYF | TGCGCCAGCAGAGCGGGAGGGTTAAATACGCAGTATTTT
- | - | TRBJ1-1 | TRBV7-8 | CASLGQGGTEAFF | TGTGCCAGCCTAGGGCAGGGAGGGACTGAAGCTTTCTTT
- | - | TRBJ1-3 | TRBV30 | CAWGGGRTGNTIYF | TGTGCCTGGGGGGGAGGAAGAACTGGAAACACCATATATTTT
- | TRBD1 | TRBJ1-5 | TRBV2 | CASSPQTGVSNQPQHF | TGTGCCAGCAGCCCGCAGACAGGGGTGAGCAATCAGCCCCAGCATTTT
- | - | TRBJ1-5 | TRBV5-1 | CASSFDGGDQPQHF | TGCGCCAGCAGCTTCGATGGCGGGGATCAGCCCCAGCATTTT
- | TRBD1 | TRBJ1-1 | TRBV5-6 | CASSPTGGAGDTEAFF | TGTGCCAGCAGCCCTACAGGGGGCGCAGGGGACACTGAAGCTTTCTTT
- | - | TRBJ1-1 | TRBV10-3 | CAISEPLLNTEAFF | TGTGCCATCAGTGAGCCTCTTTTGAACACTGAAGCTTTCTTT
- | TRBD2 | TRBJ2-3 | TRBV28 | CASRRLAGGGDTQYF | TGTGCCAGCAGGCGACTAGCGGGAGGGGGAGATACGCAGTATTTT
- | - | TRBJ1-5 | TRBV6-5 | CASSEQDSNQPQHF | TGTGCCAGCAGTGAACAAGATAGCAATCAGCCCCAGCATTTT
- | - | TRBJ2-1 | TRBV7-2 | CASSLAGYRGEQFF | TGTGCCAGCAGCTTAGCGGGGTATAGGGGTGAGCAGTTCTTC
- | - | TRBJ2-3 | TRBV6-5 | CASSNTGDTQYF | TGTGCCAGCAGCAATACAGGTGATACGCAGTATTTT
- | - | TRBJ2-7 | TRBV18 | CASSPAHREQYF | TGTGCCAGCTCACCCGCACATCGCGAGCAGTACTTC
- | TRBD1 | TRBJ2-7 | TRBV7-9 | CASSPDRDQQYF | TGTGCCAGCAGCCCGGACAGGGATCAGCAGTACTTC
- | - | TRBJ2-7 | TRBV15 | CATSRDLYVGSSSYEQYF | TGTGCCACCAGCAGAGATCTTTATGTGGGCAGCAGCTCCTACGAGCAGTACTTC
- | - | TRBJ2-3 | TRBV19 | CASSIRGITDTQYF | TGTGCCAGTAGTATACGGGGTATCACAGATACGCAGTATTTT
- | - | TRBJ2-5 | TRBV5-1 | CASSPWGEETQYF | TGCGCCAGCAGCCCGTGGGGGGAGGAGACCCAGTACTTC
- | TRBD2 | TRBJ2-7 | TRBV5-1 | CASSLDAGGPYEQYF | TGCGCCAGCAGCTTAGACGCGGGAGGCCCCTACGAGCAGTACTTC
- | - | TRBJ1-1 | TRBV19 | CASSIRGVQTEAFF | TGTGCCAGTAGTATACGGGGGGTGCAAACTGAAGCTTTCTTT
- | TRBD2 | TRBJ2-5 | TRBV7-2 | CASSWAGGETQYF | TGTGCCAGCAGCTGGGCCGGGGGGGAGACCCAGTACTTC